The clone carrying this T cell receptor (beta chain) occurred a few times. TCRdb processed the 5' RACE reads anew with MiXCR; each CDR3 protein has one entry. The sample holds 150,000 to 200,000 distinct CDR3 sequences, around 10% seen once. This record belongs to a study of T-cell memory formation after mild COVID-19. J was trimmed by 0 bases and V by 2 bases; bases with no gene match: 7. The germline gives CDR1 LNHNV, CDR2 YYDKDF (reference sequence). The CDR3 consists of 16 residues. The chain recombines TRBV15 with TRBJ2-7, with TRBD1 matching 7 bases. This sequence originates from a man younger than 35 who had mild COVID-19 (a few samples of this study predate the infection). Cell type and time point are not known. The source material was PBMCs or a T cell subset sorted from them (not recorded which). The CDR3 here is CATSRNPGQSSYEQYV. The CDR3 nucleotides read TGTGCCACCAGCAGAAATCCGGGACAGAGCTCCTACGAGCAGTACGTC.